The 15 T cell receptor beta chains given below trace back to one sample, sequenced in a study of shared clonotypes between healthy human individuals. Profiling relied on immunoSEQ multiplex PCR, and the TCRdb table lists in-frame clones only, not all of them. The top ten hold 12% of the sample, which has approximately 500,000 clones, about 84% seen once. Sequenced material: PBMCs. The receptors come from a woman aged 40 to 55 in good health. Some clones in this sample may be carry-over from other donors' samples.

The CDR3 loop is CASRLEDIQYF. In DNA form, the CDR3 reads TGTGCCAGCCGTCTGGAGGACATTCAGTACTTC. The gene calls are TRBV6-1 and TRBJ2-4, with D possibly matching TRBD2 (5 bases). The CDR3 has 11 residues. Germline V gene lookup returns CDR1 MNHNS and CDR2 SASEGT. V was pared by 8 bases and J by 8 bases, with 10 bases between.

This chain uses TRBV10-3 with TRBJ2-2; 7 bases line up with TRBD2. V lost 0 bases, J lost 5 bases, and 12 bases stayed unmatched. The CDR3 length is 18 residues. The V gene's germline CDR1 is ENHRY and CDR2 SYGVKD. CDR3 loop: CAISESGGGSVLTGELFF. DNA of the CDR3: TGTGCCATCAGTGAGTCCGGAGGCGGGAGTGTGTTAACCGGGGAGCTGTTTTTT.

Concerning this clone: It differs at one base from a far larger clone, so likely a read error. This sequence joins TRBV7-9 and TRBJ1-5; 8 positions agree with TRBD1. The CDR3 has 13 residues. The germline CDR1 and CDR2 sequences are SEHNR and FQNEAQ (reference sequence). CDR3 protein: CVSSLQGDQPQHF. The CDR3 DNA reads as TGTGTCAGCAGCTTACAGGGGGATCAGCCCCAGCATTTT.

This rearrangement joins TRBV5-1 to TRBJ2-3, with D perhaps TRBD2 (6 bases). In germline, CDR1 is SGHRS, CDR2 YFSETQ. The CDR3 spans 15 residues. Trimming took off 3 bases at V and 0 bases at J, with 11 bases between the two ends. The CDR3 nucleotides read TGCGCCAGCAGCTACGGAGGGAGCAGCACAGATACGCAGTATTTT. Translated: CASSYGGSSTDTQYF.

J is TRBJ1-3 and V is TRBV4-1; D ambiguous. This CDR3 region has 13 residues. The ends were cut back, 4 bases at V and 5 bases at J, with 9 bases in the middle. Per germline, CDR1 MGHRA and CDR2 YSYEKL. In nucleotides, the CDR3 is TGCGCCAGCAGCCCCGTGGATCGAAACACCATATATTTT. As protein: CASSPVDRNTIYF.

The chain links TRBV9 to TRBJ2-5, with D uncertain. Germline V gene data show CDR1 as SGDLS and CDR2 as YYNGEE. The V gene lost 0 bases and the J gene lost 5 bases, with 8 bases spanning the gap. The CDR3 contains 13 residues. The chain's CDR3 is CASSVAIWETQYF. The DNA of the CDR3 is TGTGCCAGCAGCGTAGCTATTTGGGAGACCCAGTACTTC.

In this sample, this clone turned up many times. The CDR3 reads CASSVPTSGRIFEQYF. CDR3 DNA: TGTGCCAGCAGTGTCCCGACTAGCGGGAGAATTTTTGAGCAGTACTTC. The chain combines TRBV28 with TRBJ2-7; 12 bases fit TRBD2. The CDR3 runs to 16 residues. After removal of 5 bases from V and 7 bases from J, the junction contained 12 bases not matched to a gene. The germline gives CDR1 MDHEN, CDR2 SYDVKM.

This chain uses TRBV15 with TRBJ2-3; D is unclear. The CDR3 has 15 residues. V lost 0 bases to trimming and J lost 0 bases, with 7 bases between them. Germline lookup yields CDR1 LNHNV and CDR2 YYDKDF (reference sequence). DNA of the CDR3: TGTGCCACCAGCAGAGACGTCCCCAGCACAGATACGCAGTATTTT. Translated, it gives CATSRDVPSTDTQYF. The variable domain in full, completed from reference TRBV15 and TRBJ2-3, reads DAMVIQNPRYQVTQFGKPVTLSCSQTLNHNVMYWYQQKSSQAPKLLFHYYDKDFNNEADTPDNFQSRRPNTSFCFLDIRSPGLGDTAMYLCATSRDVPSTDTQYFGPGTRLTVL.

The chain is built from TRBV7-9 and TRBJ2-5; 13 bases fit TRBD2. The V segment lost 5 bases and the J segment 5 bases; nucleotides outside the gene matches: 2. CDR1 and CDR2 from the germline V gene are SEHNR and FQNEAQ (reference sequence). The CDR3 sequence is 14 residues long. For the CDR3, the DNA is TGTGCCAGCAGCACGACTAGCGGGGGGGAGACCCAGTACTTC. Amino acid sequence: CASSTTSGGETQYF.

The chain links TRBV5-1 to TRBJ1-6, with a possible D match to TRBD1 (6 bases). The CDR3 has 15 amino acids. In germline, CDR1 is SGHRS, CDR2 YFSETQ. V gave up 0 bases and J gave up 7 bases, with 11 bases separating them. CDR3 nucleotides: TGCGCCAGCAGCTTGGAACAGGGAAGCAATTCACCCCTCCACTTT. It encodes CASSLEQGSNSPLHF.

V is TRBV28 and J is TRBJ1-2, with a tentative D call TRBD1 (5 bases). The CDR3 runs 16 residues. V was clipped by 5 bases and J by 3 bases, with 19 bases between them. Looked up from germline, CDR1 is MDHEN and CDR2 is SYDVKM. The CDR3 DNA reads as TGTGCCAGCAGTCGCCCAAGTGCACAGGCCGACTATGGCTACACCTTC. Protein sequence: CASSRPSAQADYGYTF.

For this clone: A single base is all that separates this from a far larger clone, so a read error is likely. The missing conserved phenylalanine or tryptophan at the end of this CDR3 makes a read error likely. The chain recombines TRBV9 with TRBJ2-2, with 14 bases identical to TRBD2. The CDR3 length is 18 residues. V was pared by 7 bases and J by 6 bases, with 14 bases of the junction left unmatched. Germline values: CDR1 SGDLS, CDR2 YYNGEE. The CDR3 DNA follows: TGTGCCAGCTCCGGGGACAGGGGACTAGCGGGAGAGTCCGGGGAGCTGTTTCTT. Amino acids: CASSGDRGLAGESGELFL.

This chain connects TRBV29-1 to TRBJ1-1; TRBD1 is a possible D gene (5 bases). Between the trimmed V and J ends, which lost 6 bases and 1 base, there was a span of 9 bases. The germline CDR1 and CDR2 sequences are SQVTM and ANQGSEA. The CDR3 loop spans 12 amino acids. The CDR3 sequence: CSVGTANTEAFF. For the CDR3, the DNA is TGCAGCGTAGGGACGGCGAACACTGAAGCTTTCTTT.

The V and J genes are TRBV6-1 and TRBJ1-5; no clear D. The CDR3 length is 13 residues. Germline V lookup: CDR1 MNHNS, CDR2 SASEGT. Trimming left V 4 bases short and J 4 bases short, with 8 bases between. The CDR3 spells CASSGAENQPQHF. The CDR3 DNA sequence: TGTGCCAGCAGTGGGGCGGAAAATCAGCCCCAGCATTTT.

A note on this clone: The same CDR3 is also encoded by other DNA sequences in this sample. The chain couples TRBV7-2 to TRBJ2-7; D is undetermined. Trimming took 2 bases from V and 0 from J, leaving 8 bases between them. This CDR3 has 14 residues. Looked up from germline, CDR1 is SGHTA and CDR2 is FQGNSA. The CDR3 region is CASSLLGNSYEQYF. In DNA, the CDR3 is TGTGCCAGCAGCTTATTAGGAAACTCCTACGAGCAGTACTTC.